This TCR beta chain comes out of a study of CD8+CD57+ T cells in acquired aplastic anemia. Overall study: Sorting CD4+ and CD8+ cells gave DNA averaging roughly 3.2 ug.

This clonotype was found many times. Antigen: not known. Patients who underwent sequencing had shown CD8+CD57+ cell expansion by flow cytometry. Patients, without exception, had severe acquired aplastic anemia. Patients had undergone no therapy by the time their blood was sampled. Study observations and caveats: It was found that some 31 CD8+ CDR3 sequences were shared between patients and controls.

The template for TCR beta VDJ and CDR3 sequence profiling was genomic DNA. TCRdb reprocessed the reads with MiXCR, giving one entry per CDR3 protein. Here the sample spans about 240,000 distinct CDR3 sequences, more than 45% being singletons. The sample taken for sequencing was sorted CD4+, CD8+, or CD8+CD57+ T cells (not recorded which) from PBMCs. This receptor was identified in a human donor with aplastic anemia.

The CDR3 is CASSQQGNTEAFF. DNA for the CDR3: TGTGCCAGCAGCCAGCAGGGTAACACTGAAGCTTTCTTT. The chain employs TRBV7-9 and TRBJ1-1; a weak D match, TRBD1 (5 bases). V was trimmed by 5 bases and J by 2 bases, leaving 9 bases between them. The CDR3 extends over 13 amino acids. Germline V gene lookup returns CDR1 SEHNR and CDR2 FQNEAQ (reference sequence).